The sequence of this T cell receptor beta chain was determined in a study of T cells in Graves' hyperthyroidism and ophthalmopathy. It was RNA transcripts that yielded the amplified TCR beta CDR3 regions. The study used the HTBI primer set for a first-round RT-PCR of the TCR CDR3. TCRdb independently ran MiXCR on the multiplex PCR reads; one entry per CDR3 protein. The repertoire includes around 520,000 distinct CDR3 sequences, under 15% of them detected once, and under 20% sits in the top ten. This clonotype occurred a few times. Germline assignment: CDR1 MNHNS and CDR2 SASEGT. This CDR3 has 13 amino acids.

This TCR was sampled from a young woman with Graves' hyperthyroidism. V usage is TRBV6-1 and J usage is TRBJ1-2; 8 nucleotides match TRBD1. Sequences were obtained from blood. The CDR3 nucleotides are TGTGCTGCAGGGCGACAGGGGTCCTATGGCTACACCTTC. Translated: CAAGRQGSYGYTF.